This entry is about one TCR beta chain. These data come from a study of OX40 agonist ivuxolimab in advanced cancers. TCRdb's table, derived via immunoSEQ multiplex PCR, lists solely in-frame clones and lacks some. The table has 96,000 or so clones, under 85% seen once. The CDR3 is 13 amino acids. Trimming took off 3 bases at V and 6 bases at J, with 11 bases between the two ends. The germline V gene encodes CDR1 SEHNR and CDR2 FQNEAQ (reference sequence). This sequence was found in an adult with an advanced solid tumor such as melanoma, head and neck, liver or kidney cancer. Here the sequenced sample was CD4+ or CD8+ T cells sorted from blood, taken in a trial of the OX40 agonist ivuxolimab. The chain uses TRBV7-9 and TRBJ1-1; unclear D gene. CDR3 residues: CASSFGGSSEAFF. For the CDR3, the DNA is TGTGCCAGCAGCTTTGGAGGGTCCTCTGAAGCTTTCTTT.